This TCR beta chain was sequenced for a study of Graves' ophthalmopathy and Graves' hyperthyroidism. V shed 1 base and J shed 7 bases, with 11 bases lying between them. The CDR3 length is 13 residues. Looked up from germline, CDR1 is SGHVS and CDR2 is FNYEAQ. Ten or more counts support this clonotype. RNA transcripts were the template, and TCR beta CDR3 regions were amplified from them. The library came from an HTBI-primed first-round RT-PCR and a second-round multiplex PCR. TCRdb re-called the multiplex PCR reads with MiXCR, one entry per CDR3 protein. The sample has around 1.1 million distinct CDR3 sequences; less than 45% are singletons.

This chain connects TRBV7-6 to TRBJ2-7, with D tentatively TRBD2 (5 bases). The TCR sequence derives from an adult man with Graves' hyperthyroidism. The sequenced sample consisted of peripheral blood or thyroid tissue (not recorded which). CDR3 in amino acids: CASSLVSRGEQYF. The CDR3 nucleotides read TGTGCCAGCAGCTTAGTTTCCAGAGGGGAGCAGTACTTC. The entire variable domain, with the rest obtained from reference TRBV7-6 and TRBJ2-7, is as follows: GAGVSQSPRYKVTKRGQDVALRCDPISGHVSLYWYRQALGQGPEFLTYFNYEAQQDKSGLPNDRFSAERPEGSISTLTIQRTEQRDSAMYRCASSLVSRGEQYFGPGTRLTVT.